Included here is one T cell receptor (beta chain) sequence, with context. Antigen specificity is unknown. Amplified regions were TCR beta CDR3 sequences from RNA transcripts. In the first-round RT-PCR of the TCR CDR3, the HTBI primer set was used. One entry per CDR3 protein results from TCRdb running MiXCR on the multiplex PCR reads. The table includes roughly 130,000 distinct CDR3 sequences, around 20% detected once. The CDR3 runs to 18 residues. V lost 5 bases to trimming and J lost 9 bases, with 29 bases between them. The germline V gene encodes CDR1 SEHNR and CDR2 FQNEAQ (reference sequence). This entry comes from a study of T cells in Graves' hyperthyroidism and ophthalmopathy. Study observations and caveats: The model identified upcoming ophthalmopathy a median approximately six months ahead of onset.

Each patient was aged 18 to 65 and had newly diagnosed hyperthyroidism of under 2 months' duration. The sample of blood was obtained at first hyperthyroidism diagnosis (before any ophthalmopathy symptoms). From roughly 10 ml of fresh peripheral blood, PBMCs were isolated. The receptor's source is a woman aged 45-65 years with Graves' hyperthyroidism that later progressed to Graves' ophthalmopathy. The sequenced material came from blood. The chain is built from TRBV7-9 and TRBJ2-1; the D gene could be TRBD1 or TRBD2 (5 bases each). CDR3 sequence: CASSQNGGCCEYKPEQFF. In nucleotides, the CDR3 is TGTGCCAGCAGCCAAAATGGGGGTTGCTGCGAGTACAAGCCTGAGCAGTTCTTC.